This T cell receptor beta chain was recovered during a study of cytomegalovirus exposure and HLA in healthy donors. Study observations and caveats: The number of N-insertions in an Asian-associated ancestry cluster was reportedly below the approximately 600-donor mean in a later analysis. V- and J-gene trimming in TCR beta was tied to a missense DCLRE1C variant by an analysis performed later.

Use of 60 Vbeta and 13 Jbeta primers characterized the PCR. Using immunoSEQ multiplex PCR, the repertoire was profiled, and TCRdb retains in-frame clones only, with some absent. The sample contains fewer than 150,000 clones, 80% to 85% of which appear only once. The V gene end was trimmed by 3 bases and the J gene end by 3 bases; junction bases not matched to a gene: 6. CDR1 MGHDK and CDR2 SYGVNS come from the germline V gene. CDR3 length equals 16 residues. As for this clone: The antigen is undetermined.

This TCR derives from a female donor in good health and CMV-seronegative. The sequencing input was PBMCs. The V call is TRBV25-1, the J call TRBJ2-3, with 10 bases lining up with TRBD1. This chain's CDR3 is CASSDSDRGRTDTQYF. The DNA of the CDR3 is TGTGCCAGCAGTGACTCGGACAGGGGGAGGACAGATACGCAGTATTTT.